The 7 T cell receptor beta chains listed next were all sequenced from one sample in a study of B cell selection in AIRE deficiency. Sorting defined conventional CD4 T cells as CD4+CD127+. Some clones are missing from TCRdb's copy, which holds only in-frame ones; the method was immunoSEQ multiplex PCR. Of about 23,000 clones listed, 95% to 98% were seen once; the top ten hold over 0.15%. The sample comprised conventional CD4+ T cells sorted from PBMCs. These receptor sequences come from a human donor with AIRE deficiency.

The CDR3 loop reads CASSSPGQGAYEQYF. CDR3 bases: TGTGCCAGCAGTTCTCCGGGACAGGGGGCCTACGAGCAGTACTTC. This chain connects TRBV6-6 to TRBJ2-7; 11 positions match TRBD1. CDR1 and CDR2 (germline): MNHNY, SVGAGI (reference sequence). V lost 4 bases, J lost 2 bases, and 4 bases stayed unmatched. This CDR3 has 15 amino acids.

The chain links TRBV7-8 to TRBJ1-4; the match to TRBD1 covers 8 bases. Germline values: CDR1 SGHVS, CDR2 FQNEAQ. Trimming removed 1 base from V and 10 bases from J; junction bases left unmatched: 5. This CDR3 has 14 residues. The CDR3 sequence is CASSLVEGTGKLFF. In nucleotides, the CDR3 is TGTGCCAGCAGCTTAGTCGAGGGGACAGGAAAACTGTTTTTT. Looking up the rest from reference TRBV7-8 and TRBJ1-4 gives the full variable domain: GAGVSQSPRYKVAKRGQDVALRCDPISGHVSLFWYQQALGQGPEFLTYFQNEAQLDKSGLPSDRFFAERPEGSVSTLKIQRTQQEDSAVYLCASSLVEGTGKLFFGSGTQLSVL.

The genes are TRBV2 and TRBJ1-5; D not resolved. The V end lost 7 bases, the J end lost 2 bases, and 15 bases lay between the germline ends. CDR1 SNHLY and CDR2 FYNNEI come from the germline V gene. The CDR3 totals 15 residues. CDR3 in amino acids: CASKGGWYGNQPQHF. For the CDR3, the DNA is TGTGCCAGCAAGGGCGGATGGTATGGCAATCAGCCCCAGCATTTT.

The chain recombines TRBV7-2 with TRBJ2-7; 9 nucleotides line up with TRBD1. Germline V gives CDR1 SGHTA, CDR2 FQGNSA. With 5 bases clipped from V and 4 bases from J, the junction kept 6 bases outside the gene matches. The CDR3 totals 14 residues. The CDR3 DNA reads as TGTGCCAGCAGCACGCGGGACAGGGATTACGAGCAGTACTTC. Its protein is CASSTRDRDYEQYF.

The genes are TRBV11-2 and TRBJ1-3; D unresolved. V shed 8 bases and J shed 4 bases, with 24 bases lying between them. This CDR3 is built from 17 residues. CDR1 and CDR2 (germline): SGHAT, FQNNGV. CDR3 in amino acids: CASGEGSGFVTGNTIYF. The CDR3 DNA reads as TGTGCCAGCGGTGAAGGGTCGGGGTTCGTTACCGGAAACACCATATATTTT.

The rearrangement uses TRBV10-3 and TRBJ2-1, with TRBD2 matching over 7 bases. In germline, CDR1 is ENHRY, CDR2 SYGVKD. Trimming took 2 bases from V and 7 from J; bases not matched to a gene: 8. The CDR3 length is 15 residues. The CDR3: CAISEGEEGLNEQFF. CDR3 nucleotide sequence: TGTGCCATCAGTGAGGGCGAGGAGGGACTAAATGAGCAGTTCTTC.

A single count supports this clone. The chain couples TRBV11-2 to TRBJ2-3, with 7 bases matching TRBD1. The CDR3 is 14 amino acids. The V segment lost 6 bases and the J segment 4 bases; nucleotides outside the gene matches: 7. Germline assignment: CDR1 SGHAT and CDR2 FQNNGV. CDR3 sequence: CASRFRGTPDTQYF. CDR3 sequence (DNA): TGTGCCAGCAGGTTCAGGGGGACCCCAGATACGCAGTATTTT.